The 24 T cell receptor beta chains listed next were all sequenced from one sample in a study of T cell changes during pregnancy in multiple sclerosis. Here immunoSEQ multiplex PCR was the method, and the copy in TCRdb shows in-frame clones only, minus some. The table includes tens of thousands of clones, 92% detected once. Sample: peripheral blood, taken before pregnancy. These receptors all come from a female donor with multiple sclerosis, enrolled in a pregnancy study.

DNA of the CDR3: TGTGCCAGCACTTCACAGGCTACTCGGCCGCCGGCTTTCTTT. This encodes CASTSQATRPPAFF. The chain has TRBV6-1 and TRBJ1-1, with D possibly matching TRBD1 (5 bases). CDR1 and CDR2 from the germline V gene are MNHNS and SASEGT. With 7 bases removed from V and 11 bases from J, the gap between germline ends came to 23 bases. The CDR3 has 14 amino acids.

This CDR3 reads CASSIKGPSSGNTIYF. CDR3 nucleotide sequence: TGTGCCAGTAGTATAAAGGGGCCGAGCTCTGGAAACACCATATATTTT. The rearrangement uses TRBV19 and TRBJ1-3, with TRBD1 as a possible D gene (5 bases). CDR1 is LNHDA and CDR2 is SQIVND in the germline V gene (reference sequence). The CDR3 runs to 16 residues. V was cut by 2 bases and J by 0 bases, with 11 bases left in between.

The chain has TRBV28 and TRBJ1-5, with D hard to call. V dropped 2 bases and J dropped 1 base, with 9 bases sitting between them. Germline V CDR1 and CDR2: MDHEN, SYDVKM. The CDR3 runs 15 residues. CDR3: CASSLVGGSNQPQHF. The DNA for the CDR3 is TGTGCCAGCAGTTTAGTCGGAGGCAGCAATCAGCCCCAGCATTTT.

The J gene is TRBJ2-7, the V gene TRBV2; a weak D match, TRBD1 (5 bases). Germline lookup yields CDR1 SNHLY and CDR2 FYNNEI. V was pared by 7 bases and J by 3 bases, with 10 bases between. The CDR3 loop spans 12 amino acids. CDR3 loop: CASIWGDYEQYF. The CDR3, as DNA: TGTGCCAGCATTTGGGGCGACTACGAGCAGTACTTC.

The chain uses TRBV28 and TRBJ2-7, with D possibly being TRBD1 (5 bases). The V and J ends lost 3 bases and 2 bases respectively, with 8 bases between them. Germline CDR1 is MDHEN and CDR2 is SYDVKM. The CDR3 sequence is 13 residues long. The CDR3 is CASSLRTTYEQYF. The CDR3, as DNA: TGTGCCAGCAGTTTGCGGACAACCTACGAGCAGTACTTC.

V is TRBV7-3 and J is TRBJ2-7; a possible D gene is TRBD2 (6 bases). With 5 bases removed from V and 5 bases from J, the gap between germline ends came to 22 bases. CDR1 is SGHTA, CDR2 FQGTGA, per germline. This CDR3 has 16 residues. The DNA of the CDR3 is TGTGCCAGCAGCCCCTCCTTTGCGGGGAGTTTGAACGAGCAGTACTTC. Translating gives CASSPSFAGSLNEQYF.

This chain links TRBV14 with TRBJ2-5; D might be TRBD1 (6 bases). Per germline, CDR1 SGHDN and CDR2 FVKESK. V dropped 6 bases and J dropped 5 bases, with 13 bases sitting between them. The CDR3 has 13 residues. CDR3 bases: TGTGCCAGCAGTCCACAGGGCGATGAGACCCAGTACTTC. Encoded protein: CASSPQGDETQYF.

With regard to this clone: The junction shows a germline mismatch at one end, possibly a read error. V is TRBV30 and J is TRBJ1-2, with 7 nucleotides matching TRBD1. From germline, CDR1 is GTSNPN and CDR2 SVGIG (reference sequence). The CDR3 is made up of 12 amino acids. CDR3 region: CAWSVPLRTGIF. The CDR3 region has the DNA TGTGCCTGGAGTGTACCCCTTAGGACAGGTATCTTC.

The V and J genes are TRBV10-3 and TRBJ2-1; 9 positions match TRBD2. CDR1 is ENHRY, CDR2 SYGVKD, per germline. Trimming cost V 1 base and J 6 bases; bases outside gene matches: 10. This CDR3 is built from 17 residues. The CDR3 is CAISEFSGSHLANEQFF. CDR3 coding DNA: TGTGCCATCAGTGAGTTTAGCGGGAGCCACCTAGCCAATGAGCAGTTCTTC.

The chain combines TRBV5-1 with TRBJ1-2, with D uncertain. Germline V CDR1 and CDR2: SGHRS, YFSETQ. The V and J ends lost 3 bases and 3 bases respectively, with 9 bases between them. This CDR3 has 13 residues. The CDR3, as DNA: TGCGCCAGCAGCTATTCCGGGGACTATGGCTACACCTTC. This codes for CASSYSGDYGYTF.

The CDR3 reads CATSRELREGRNEQFF. Here the CDR3 DNA reads TGTGCCACCAGCAGAGAGCTACGGGAGGGTCGGAATGAGCAGTTCTTC. This sequence joins TRBV15 and TRBJ2-1; 8 bases are shared with TRBD2. Germline CDR1 reads LNHNV; CDR2 reads YYDKDF (reference sequence). J gave up 7 bases and V 0 bases, and 8 bases lay outside the gene matches. The CDR3 contains 16 residues.

The chain has TRBV21-1 and TRBJ2-1; the table names TRBD1, a call not compared with the DNA. TRBV21-1 is a known pseudogene. The CDR3 has 15 amino acids. The CDR3 sequence: CASNPQGGLYNEQFF. The CDR3 DNA reads as TGTGCCAGCAACCCACAGGGGGGCTTATACAATGAGCAGTTCTTC.

V is TRBV4-1 and J is TRBJ2-6; 7 bases are a match to TRBD1. After removal of 4 bases from V and 0 bases from J, the junction contained 15 bases not matched to a gene. Germline V gene data show CDR1 as MGHRA and CDR2 as YSYEKL. The CDR3 contains 20 residues. The CDR3 DNA sequence: TGCGCCAGCAGCCGGACCGACAGGGTTCCCTTTATCTCTGGGGCCAACGTCCTGACTTTC. Its translation: CASSRTDRVPFISGANVLTF.

The chain combines TRBV15 with TRBJ2-4; 11 bases match TRBD1. Trimming cost V 0 bases and J 1 base; bases outside gene matches: 11. The germline gives CDR1 LNHNV, CDR2 YYDKDF (reference sequence). This CDR3 spans 20 amino acids. This CDR3 reads CATSRDSDRGLSPAKNIQYF. The CDR3 coding sequence is TGTGCCACCAGCAGAGATTCGGACAGGGGGCTTAGCCCGGCCAAAAACATTCAGTACTTC.

This chain links TRBV7-9 with TRBJ1-4; 7 bases are a match to TRBD1. The CDR3 totals 15 residues. Germline V gene sequence: CDR1 SEHNR, CDR2 FQNEAQ (reference sequence). V shed 4 bases, J shed 4 bases, and the junction held 6 bases outside the gene matches. CDR3 region: CASSSLGQYNEKLFF. CDR3 DNA: TGTGCCAGCAGCTCCCTGGGACAGTATAATGAAAAACTGTTTTTT.

The V gene is TRBV5-6, the J gene TRBJ2-1; 7 nucleotides line up with TRBD1. V shed 3 bases and J 8 bases; nucleotides not matched to a gene: 11. The germline CDR1 and CDR2 sequences are SGHDT and YYEEEE. The CDR3 is 15 amino acids. CDR3 nucleotide sequence: TGTGCCAGCAGCTCCTTGGACAGGTTCATGGATGAGCAGTTCTTC. Translation gives CASSSLDRFMDEQFF.

The sample holds one count of this clone. This chain's CDR3 is CASSLATDEAFF. The CDR3 coding sequence is TGTGCCAGTAGTCTGGCTACAGATGAAGCTTTCTTT. The chain links TRBV19 to TRBJ1-1; no firm D call. Germline CDR1 is LNHDA and CDR2 is SQIVND (reference sequence). The CDR3 consists of 12 residues. V lost 5 bases and J lost 7, with 11 bases in between.

This chain joins TRBV30 and TRBJ1-5, with D perhaps TRBD1 (5 bases). There are 17 residues in the CDR3. Germline V lookup: CDR1 GTSNPN, CDR2 SVGIG (reference sequence). Trimming removed 2 bases from V and 3 bases from J, with 20 bases in between. CDR3 coding DNA: TGTGCCTGGAGTCGCCGGGACTATGGTGGGGCCAATCAGCCCCAGCATTTT. Protein: CAWSRRDYGGANQPQHF.

V is TRBV6-1 and J is TRBJ1-5, with TRBD1 identical over 8 bases. The V gene end was trimmed by 4 bases and the J gene end by 2 bases; junction bases not matched to a gene: 10. Germline V gene data show CDR1 as MNHNS and CDR2 as SASEGT. CDR3 length: 17 amino acids. In DNA, the CDR3 is TGTGCCAGCAGTGCCCGAGGCTTGGGACAGGGCAATCAGCCCCAGCATTTT. Translation: CASSARGLGQGNQPQHF.

The rearrangement uses TRBV28 and TRBJ2-6, with 7 bases that match TRBD2. With V trimmed by 1 base and J by 4 bases, 7 bases remained unmatched. CDR1 and CDR2 from the germline V gene are MDHEN and SYDVKM. CDR3 length: 17 residues. The CDR3 loop reads CASSLLGTNSGANVLTF. The DNA for the CDR3 is TGTGCCAGCAGTTTATTGGGGACTAATTCCGGGGCCAACGTCCTGACTTTC.

The chain joins TRBV2 to TRBJ2-3, with 15 bases that match TRBD2. CDR3 size: 16 residues. Germline values: CDR1 SNHLY, CDR2 FYNNEI. Unmatched junction bases numbered 4, after V lost 6 bases and J lost 3 bases. The CDR3 is CASRGLAGGPTDTQYF. The CDR3 DNA sequence: TGTGCCAGCAGAGGACTAGCGGGAGGGCCGACAGATACGCAGTATTTT.

This chain connects TRBV18 to TRBJ2-1; D possibly corresponds to TRBD2 (6 bases). Germline-derived CDR1 and CDR2 are KGHSH and LQKENI. The CDR3 is 14 residues long. The V gene lost 2 bases and the J gene lost 3 bases, with 8 bases spanning the gap. The CDR3 loop reads CASSPFSGYNEQFF. CDR3 nucleotide sequence: TGTGCCAGCTCACCATTTAGCGGCTACAATGAGCAGTTCTTC.

This sequence joins TRBV2 and TRBJ2-1; TRBD2 agrees at 12 bases. The V gene's germline CDR1 is SNHLY and CDR2 FYNNEI. The CDR3 covers 15 residues. With V trimmed by 6 bases and J by 8 bases, 8 bases remained unmatched. The CDR3 DNA is TGTGCCAGCAGCCCCCGGACTAGCGGGATTTATGAGCAGTTCTTC. The encoded protein is CASSPRTSGIYEQFF.

The chain joins TRBV18 to TRBJ2-2, with D hard to call. Germline V gene lookup returns CDR1 KGHSH and CDR2 LQKENI. Trimming stripped 3 bases from V and 2 bases from J, with 10 bases between. The CDR3 is 15 residues long. The CDR3 loop reads CASSPGVTNTGELFF. The CDR3 DNA follows: TGTGCCAGCTCACCCGGAGTGACCAACACCGGGGAGCTGTTTTTT.